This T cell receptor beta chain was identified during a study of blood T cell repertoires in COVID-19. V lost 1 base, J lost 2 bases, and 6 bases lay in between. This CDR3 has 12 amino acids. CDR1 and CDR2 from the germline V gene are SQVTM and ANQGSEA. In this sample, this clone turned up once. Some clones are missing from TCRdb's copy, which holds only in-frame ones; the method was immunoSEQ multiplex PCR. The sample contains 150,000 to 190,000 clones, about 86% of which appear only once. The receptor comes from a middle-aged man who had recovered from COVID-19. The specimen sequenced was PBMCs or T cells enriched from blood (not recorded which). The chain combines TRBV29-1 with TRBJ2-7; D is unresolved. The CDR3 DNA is TGCAGCGTTGAAGCAGGTACCTACGAGCAGTACTTC. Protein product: CSVEAGTYEQYF.